This T cell receptor beta chain was recorded in a study of CD8+ T cells in alopecia areata. Isolated RNA was reverse transcribed into cDNA used as the sequencing template. Here immunoSEQ multiplex PCR was the method, and the copy in TCRdb shows in-frame clones only, minus some. The sample shows over 250,000 clones, 50% to 75% of them seen only once. Indicated treatment: oral pan-JAK inhibitor, 5-10 mg twice daily. The CDR3 sequence is 15 residues long. The trim removed 1 base at V and 0 bases at J, leaving 2 bases unmatched. Per the germline V gene, CDR1 is SQVTM and CDR2 is ANQGSEA. Sequenced here: CD4+ T cells sorted from blood, sampled at roughly week 53, from a patient treated with tofacitinib. The origin of this receptor is a human donor with alopecia areata. This chain uses TRBV29-1 with TRBJ2-3, with 9 nucleotides matching TRBD2. The CDR3 region has the DNA TGCAGCGTTGAAGGGCTAGCGGGGAGCACAGATACGCAGTATTTT. Translated: CSVEGLAGSTDTQYF.